These 25 T cell receptor beta chains were all obtained from the same sample, sequenced in a study of blood T cell repertoires in COVID-19. TCRdb's table, derived via immunoSEQ multiplex PCR, lists solely in-frame clones and lacks some. This table holds about 200,000 clones, 82% found once. Sequenced material: PBMCs or T cells enriched from blood (not recorded which). Source of these receptors: a woman aged 55-69 years with acute COVID-19.

The J gene is TRBJ1-6, the V gene TRBV30; D ambiguous. Germline V gene data show CDR1 as GTSNPN and CDR2 as SVGIG (reference sequence). There are 14 residues in the CDR3. Trimming cost V 2 bases and J 5 bases, with 10 bases left between them. CDR3 amino acids: CAWSWRAHNSPLHF. CDR3 nucleotides: TGTGCCTGGAGTTGGAGGGCCCATAATTCACCCCTCCACTTT. The full variable domain, with the rest looked up from reference TRBV30 and TRBJ1-6, is SQTIHQWPATLVQPVGSPLSLECTVEGTSNPNLYWYRQAAGRGLQLLFYSVGIGQISSEVPQNLSASRPQDRQFILSSKKLLLSDSGFYLCAWSWRAHNSPLHFGNGTRLTVT.

The genes are TRBV7-2 and TRBJ1-4; no firm D call. In germline, CDR1 is SGHTA, CDR2 FQGNSA. The CDR3 runs to 16 residues. V was trimmed by 4 bases and J by 4 bases, leaving 16 bases between them. The CDR3 nucleotides are TGTGCCAGCAGCTCAATAAGGTCGGCTAGTAATGAAAAACTGTTTTTT. Translated: CASSSIRSASNEKLFF.

The genes are TRBV2 and TRBJ2-7; possibly TRBD2 for D (6 bases). CDR1 and CDR2 (germline): SNHLY, FYNNEI. The V end was cut by 7 bases, the J end by 4 bases, with 17 bases between. The CDR3 is 14 amino acids. This chain's CDR3 is CASTEGLARYEQYF. The CDR3 DNA reads TGTGCCAGCACCGAAGGTCTAGCGAGGTACGAGCAGTACTTC.

The J gene is TRBJ1-2, the V gene TRBV6-5; a possible D gene is TRBD1 (5 bases). Germline values: CDR1 MNHEY, CDR2 SVGAGI. V gave up 5 bases and J gave up 8 bases, with 12 bases separating them. There are 12 residues in the CDR3. For the CDR3, the DNA is TGTGCCAGCAGTACCAGGACAAGGGGCTACACCTTC. This translates into CASSTRTRGYTF.

J is TRBJ2-3 and V is TRBV19; 8 nucleotides match TRBD2. Unmatched junction bases numbered 12, after V lost 3 bases and J lost 1 base. This CDR3 has 18 residues. CDR1 and CDR2 from the germline V gene are LNHDA and SQIVND (reference sequence). The CDR3 reads CASSMQYRGGGGTDTQYF. The CDR3, as DNA: TGTGCCAGTAGTATGCAGTATCGGGGGGGCGGCGGCACAGATACGCAGTATTTT.

This clone was recorded once. The chain has TRBV7-6 and TRBJ1-4, with D perhaps TRBD1 (5 bases). V dropped 0 bases and J dropped 0 bases, with 14 bases sitting between them. Germline V gives CDR1 SGHVS, CDR2 FNYEAQ. This CDR3 is built from 18 residues. CDR3 residues: CASSLAPGGGATNEKLFF. The CDR3 coding sequence is TGTGCCAGCAGCTTAGCCCCCGGTGGGGGGGCAACTAATGAAAAACTGTTTTTT.

The V call is TRBV6-1, the J call TRBJ2-6; no reliable D call. This CDR3 has 14 residues. Trimming removed 2 bases from V and 1 base from J, with 3 bases in between. Germline assignment: CDR1 MNHNS and CDR2 SASEGT. As DNA, the CDR3 is TGTGCCAGCAGTGAACAGTCTGGGGCCAACGTCCTGACTTTC. It encodes CASSEQSGANVLTF.

The rearrangement uses TRBV29-1 and TRBJ2-5; 8 nucleotides agree with TRBD1. The CDR3 has 14 residues. Germline loops: CDR1 SQVTM, CDR2 ANQGSEA. V shed 6 bases and J 5 bases; nucleotides not matched to a gene: 11. CDR3: CSVTPTGDWETQYF. The CDR3 DNA follows: TGCAGCGTCACTCCGACAGGGGATTGGGAGACCCAGTACTTC. Filled out from reference TRBV29-1 and TRBJ2-5, the complete variable domain reads SAVISQKPSRDICQRGTSLTIQCQVDSQVTMMFWYRQQPGQSLTLIATANQGSEATYESGFVIDKFPISRPNLTFSTLTVSNMSPEDSSIYLCSVTPTGDWETQYFGPGTRLLVL.

This rearrangement joins TRBV27 to TRBJ1-4, with a possible D match to TRBD1 (6 bases). CDR3 length equals 14 residues. Germline V CDR1 and CDR2: MNHEY, SMNVEV (reference sequence). V was cut by 5 bases and J by 8 bases, with 15 bases left in between. The CDR3 nucleotides are TGTGCCAGCAGTACAAACCGGGGGGCCGAAAAACTGTTTTTT. It codes for CASSTNRGAEKLFF.

The J gene is TRBJ2-3, the V gene TRBV19; 7 positions match TRBD2. The CDR3 length is 18 residues. Germline CDR1 and CDR2: LNHDA and SQIVND (reference sequence). V dropped 5 bases and J dropped 0; count of bases not matched to a gene: 14. CDR3 residues: CASSLGIGGGSSTDTQYF. DNA of the CDR3: TGTGCCAGTAGTTTAGGCATTGGTGGCGGGAGCAGCACAGATACGCAGTATTTT.

This sequence joins TRBV28 and TRBJ1-1, with 7 bases lining up with TRBD1. CDR1 MDHEN and CDR2 SYDVKM come from the germline V gene. The CDR3 length is 13 residues. V was pared by 8 bases and J by 3 bases, with 6 bases of the junction left unmatched. The CDR3 spells CASYSGQDTEAFF. The CDR3 DNA reads as TGTGCCAGCTATTCAGGACAGGACACTGAAGCTTTCTTT.

The chain recombines TRBV30 with TRBJ1-2, with 8 nucleotides matching TRBD1. Germline CDR1 GTSNPN, CDR2 SVGIG (reference sequence). This CDR3 contains 13 residues. V trimming: 8 bases; J trimming: 8 bases; junction bases outside the gene matches: 13. This CDR3 is CAGQGLQPDGYTF. The CDR3, as DNA: TGTGCCGGACAGGGACTTCAACCCGACGGCTACACCTTC. The variable domain in full, with the rest retrieved from reference TRBV30 and TRBJ1-2, is SQTIHQWPATLVQPVGSPLSLECTVEGTSNPNLYWYRQAAGRGLQLLFYSVGIGQISSEVPQNLSASRPQDRQFILSSKKLLLSDSGFYLCAGQGLQPDGYTFGSGTRLTVV.

Concerning this clone: Relative to the germline gene, one junction end is altered; a read error may explain this. The chain has TRBV4-1 and TRBJ2-7, with D possibly being TRBD2 (6 bases). The CDR3 extends over 13 amino acids. Germline CDR1 MGHRA, CDR2 YSYEKL. The CDR3 DNA reads TGCGCCAGCAGCGAAGATAGCGGTTACGAGCAGTACTTC. The encoded protein is CASSEDSGYEQYF.

This chain connects TRBV9 to TRBJ2-2, with 12 bases fitting TRBD2. This CDR3 is 17 amino acids long. With 8 bases clipped from V and 5 bases from J, the junction kept 13 bases outside the gene matches. Looked up from germline, CDR1 is SGDLS and CDR2 is YYNGEE. The CDR3 sequence: CAREGLAGGPETGELFF. CDR3 DNA sequence: TGTGCCAGGGAGGGGCTAGCGGGAGGGCCTGAAACCGGGGAGCTGTTTTTT.

This sequence joins TRBV28 and TRBJ1-2; 10 bases line up with TRBD1. The CDR3 has 15 residues. V trimming: 4 bases; J trimming: 6 bases; junction bases outside the gene matches: 8. Germline lookup yields CDR1 MDHEN and CDR2 SYDVKM. This CDR3 is CASSYPGQGFHGYTF. CDR3 DNA sequence: TGTGCCAGCAGTTACCCGGGACAGGGGTTCCATGGCTACACCTTC.

This sequence joins TRBV19 and TRBJ1-2, with 8 bases lining up with TRBD1. The germline V gene encodes CDR1 LNHDA and CDR2 SQIVND (reference sequence). CDR3 length: 15 amino acids. V was clipped by 2 bases and J by 4 bases; unmatched bases: 6. The CDR3 sequence: CASSIWGQVGYGYTF. DNA of the CDR3: TGTGCCAGTAGTATATGGGGACAGGTGGGCTATGGCTACACCTTC.

The rearrangement links TRBV19 to TRBJ2-3, with 14 bases lining up with TRBD2. The CDR3 totals 14 residues. V was pared by 8 bases and J by 8 bases, with 6 bases of the junction left unmatched. Germline-derived CDR1 and CDR2 are LNHDA and SQIVND (reference sequence). The CDR3 is CASGGLAGESTQYF. The CDR3 DNA reads TGTGCCAGTGGGGGACTAGCGGGGGAAAGTACGCAGTATTTT.

The V call is TRBV19, the J call TRBJ1-4; D is ambiguous. This CDR3 is built from 13 residues. The V end lost 6 bases, the J end lost 8 bases, and 13 bases lay between the germline ends. Germline V gene sequence: CDR1 LNHDA, CDR2 SQIVND (reference sequence). The CDR3 bases are TGTGCCAGTAGCGCTCTGAGGAGGGAAAAACTGTTTTTT. It specifies CASSALRREKLFF.

The chain is built from TRBV11-3 and TRBJ2-7; 9 bases agree with TRBD2. Germline V CDR1 and CDR2: SGHNT, YENEEA. The CDR3 extends over 15 amino acids. The J segment lost 5 bases and the V segment lost 4 bases, leaving 9 bases of the junction unmatched. The CDR3 DNA follows: TGTGCCAGCAGCTCCGGGACTAGCACTCTCCACGAGCAGTACTTC. It encodes CASSSGTSTLHEQYF.

The genes are TRBV6-1 and TRBJ2-7, with D possibly matching TRBD2 (5 bases). The CDR3 totals 13 residues. The V end was cut by 5 bases, the J end by 6 bases, with 14 bases between. Germline lookup yields CDR1 MNHNS and CDR2 SASEGT. The DNA of the CDR3 is TGTGCCAGCAGTCGCGATCGGACTGGCGAGCAGTACGTC. This translates into CASSRDRTGEQYV.

The rearrangement uses TRBV18 and TRBJ2-2, with D perhaps TRBD2 (6 bases). This CDR3 contains 16 residues. With 1 base removed from V and 2 bases from J, the gap between germline ends came to 11 bases. CDR1 and CDR2 from the germline V gene are KGHSH and LQKENI. CDR3 coding DNA: TGTGCCAGCTCACCACTCACAGCGGGTAACACCGGGGAGCTGTTTTTT. It yields the protein CASSPLTAGNTGELFF.

This clone was counted only a few times. V gene TRBV7-2 combines with J gene TRBJ1-2, with 8 nucleotides matching TRBD1. CDR1 is SGHTA, CDR2 FQGNSA, per germline. The junction had 7 bases not matched to a gene; V was cut back by 5 bases and J by 2 bases. CDR3 size: 15 residues. CDR3 nucleotide sequence: TGTGCCAGCAGCAGAGGTGCAGGGGGCAACTATGGCTACACCTTC. It yields the protein CASSRGAGGNYGYTF.

The gene calls are TRBV11-2 and TRBJ2-7, with D possibly TRBD2 on 6 matching bases. Trimming pared 0 bases from V and 2 bases from J, leaving 11 bases between. CDR1 and CDR2 from the germline V gene are SGHAT and FQNNGV. This CDR3 is built from 15 residues. The CDR3 DNA sequence: TGTGCCAGCAGCTTAGATCCTTGGGGGGCCTACGAGCAGTACGTC. It translates to CASSLDPWGAYEQYV.

The V call is TRBV28, the J call TRBJ2-3, with a tentative D call TRBD2 (6 bases). Germline V CDR1 and CDR2: MDHEN, SYDVKM. This CDR3 is built from 15 residues. V lost 6 bases, J lost 0 bases, and 13 bases lay in between. The CDR3 nucleotides are TGTGCCAGCAGCTCGGACCGGGAGAGCACAGATACGCAGTATTTT. This gives the protein CASSSDRESTDTQYF.

The J gene is TRBJ1-2, the V gene TRBV18, with a tentative D call TRBD1 (6 bases). This CDR3 is 16 amino acids long. Germline V gene data show CDR1 as KGHSH and CDR2 as LQKENI. Between the trimmed V and J ends, which lost 1 base and 2 bases, there was a span of 14 bases. The CDR3 loop is CASSPHREPVNYGYTF. Here the CDR3 DNA reads TGTGCCAGCTCACCACACAGGGAGCCGGTGAACTATGGCTACACCTTC.